This T cell receptor (beta chain) stems from a study of molecular identifiers for immune sequencing clone quantification. Broader study findings: Identical TCR molecules that share a barcode could lead to an underestimation of highly expanded clone sizes.

Sorted cells numbering about 19,000 to 1,000,000, with 10%, 30% or 50% RNA, yielded the naive CD8 libraries. Sorting selected naive CD8 T cells with a CD8+CD4-CCR7+CD45RA+ phenotype. The authors built bulk TCR libraries by previously described methods with listed TCR primers. A single record per CDR3 protein comes from TCRdb applying MiXCR to the PCR reads. The sample yields approximately 97,000 distinct CDR3 sequences, 30% to 35% seen once. Germline CDR1 is LGHNA and CDR2 is YSLEER. V gave up 1 base and J gave up 8 bases, with 21 bases separating them. This CDR3 is 17 amino acids long. As for this clonotype: Its matching antigen is unknown. The conserved closing phenylalanine or tryptophan is absent in this CDR3, likely reflecting a read error.

This sequence was found in a human donor in good health. Some libraries in this study had Jurkat cell RNA spiked in. The rearrangement links TRBV4-3 to TRBJ2-1, with a weak D call TRBD2 (5 bases). The sequenced sample consisted of naive CD8+ T cells from blood, with Jurkat cell RNA spiked in. Regarding subset: FACS-sorted CD8+CD4-CCR7+CD45RA+ naive T cells. The CDR3, as DNA: TGCGCCAGCAGCCAAGCGTTCCGGACTTTCTTTAGGGATGAGCAGTTCCTC. It translates to CASSQAFRTFFRDEQFL.